The sequence of this T cell receptor (beta chain) was determined in a study of HIV-infected patients and healthy controls. TCRdb analysed the 5' RACE reads with MiXCR anew, one entry per CDR3 protein. This table has about 67,000 distinct CDR3 sequences, less than 20% appearing once. This clonotype was recorded at least ten times. The junction had 4 bases not matched to a gene; V was cut back by 1 base and J by 9 bases. The CDR3 has 15 residues. The receptor was isolated from a human donor in good health. The sequenced material came from CD4+ T cells from blood. The chain uses TRBV12-3 or TRBV12-4 and TRBJ2-1; 12 bases are shared with TRBD1. CDR3 amino acids: CASSLGDRGRGEQFF. CDR3 sequence (DNA): TGTGCCAGCAGTTTAGGGGACAGGGGGCGAGGTGAGCAGTTCTTC.